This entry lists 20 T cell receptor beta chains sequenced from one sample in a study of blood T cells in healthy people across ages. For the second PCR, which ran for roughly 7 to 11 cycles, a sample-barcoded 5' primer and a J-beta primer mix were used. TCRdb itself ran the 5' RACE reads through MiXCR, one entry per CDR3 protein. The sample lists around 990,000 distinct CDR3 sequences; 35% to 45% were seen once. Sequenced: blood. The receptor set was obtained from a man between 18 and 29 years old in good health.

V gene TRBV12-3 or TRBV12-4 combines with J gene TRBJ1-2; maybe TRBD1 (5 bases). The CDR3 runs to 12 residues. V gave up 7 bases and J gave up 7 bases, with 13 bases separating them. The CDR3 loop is CASIRKGVGYTF. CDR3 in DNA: TGTGCCAGCATACGAAAAGGGGTTGGCTACACCTTC.

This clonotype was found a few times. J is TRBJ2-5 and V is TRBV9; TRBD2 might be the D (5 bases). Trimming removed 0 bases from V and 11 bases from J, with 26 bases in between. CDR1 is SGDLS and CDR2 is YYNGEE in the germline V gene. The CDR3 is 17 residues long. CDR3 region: CASSVGLGGPMYNEQYF. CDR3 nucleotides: TGTGCCAGCAGCGTAGGGTTGGGCGGGCCCATGTACAATGAGCAGTACTTC.

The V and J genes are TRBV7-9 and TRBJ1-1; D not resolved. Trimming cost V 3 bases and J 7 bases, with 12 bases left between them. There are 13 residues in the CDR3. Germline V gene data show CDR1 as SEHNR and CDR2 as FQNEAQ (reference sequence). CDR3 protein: CASSLGSGSEAFF. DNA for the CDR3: TGTGCCAGCAGCTTGGGTTCCGGGAGTGAAGCTTTCTTT.

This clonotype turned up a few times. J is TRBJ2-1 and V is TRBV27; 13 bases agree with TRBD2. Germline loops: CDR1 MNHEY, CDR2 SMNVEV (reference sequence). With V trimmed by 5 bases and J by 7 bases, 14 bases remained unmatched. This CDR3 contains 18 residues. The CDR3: CASSPTSGGAFYRNEQFF. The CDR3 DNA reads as TGTGCCAGCAGTCCTACTAGCGGGGGGGCCTTTTACCGAAATGAGCAGTTCTTC.

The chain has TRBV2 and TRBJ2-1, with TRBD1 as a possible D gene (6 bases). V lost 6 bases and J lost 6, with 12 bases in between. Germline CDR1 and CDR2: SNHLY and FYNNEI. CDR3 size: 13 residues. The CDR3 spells CASRDRMGNEQFF. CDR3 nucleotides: TGTGCCAGCAGGGACAGAATGGGCAATGAGCAGTTCTTC.

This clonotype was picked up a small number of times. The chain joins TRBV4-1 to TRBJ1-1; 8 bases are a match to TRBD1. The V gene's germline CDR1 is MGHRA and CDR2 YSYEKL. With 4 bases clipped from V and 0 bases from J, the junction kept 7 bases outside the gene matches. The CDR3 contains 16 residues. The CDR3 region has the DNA TGCGCCAGCAGCCTTGACAGGGGAGGAATGAACACTGAAGCTTTCTTT. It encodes CASSLDRGGMNTEAFF.

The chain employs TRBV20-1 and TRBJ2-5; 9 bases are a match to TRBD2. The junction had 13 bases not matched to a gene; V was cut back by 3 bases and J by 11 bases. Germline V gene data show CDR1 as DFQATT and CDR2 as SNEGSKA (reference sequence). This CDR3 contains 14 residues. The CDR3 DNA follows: TGCAGTGCTAGTTACCTAGCGGGGTTTAATGAGCAGTACTTC. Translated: CSASYLAGFNEQYF.

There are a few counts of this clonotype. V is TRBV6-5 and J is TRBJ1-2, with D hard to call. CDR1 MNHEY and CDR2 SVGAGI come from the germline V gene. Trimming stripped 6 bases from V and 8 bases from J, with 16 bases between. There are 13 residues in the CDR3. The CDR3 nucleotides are TGTGCCAGCAGCCCCGGTTGGGCGGGAGGCTACACCTTC. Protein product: CASSPGWAGGYTF.

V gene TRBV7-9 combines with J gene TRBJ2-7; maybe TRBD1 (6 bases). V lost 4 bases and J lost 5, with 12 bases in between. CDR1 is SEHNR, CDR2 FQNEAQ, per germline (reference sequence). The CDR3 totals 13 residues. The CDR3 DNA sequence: TGTGCCAGCAGCTCCAGGGGCATCCACGAGCAGTACTTC. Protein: CASSSRGIHEQYF.

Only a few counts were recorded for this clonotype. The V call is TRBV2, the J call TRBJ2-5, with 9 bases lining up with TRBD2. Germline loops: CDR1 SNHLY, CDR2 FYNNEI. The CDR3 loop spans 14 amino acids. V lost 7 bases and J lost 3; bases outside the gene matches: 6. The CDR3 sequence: CASMTASGEETQYF. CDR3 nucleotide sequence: TGTGCCAGCATGACGGCTAGCGGGGAAGAGACCCAGTACTTC.

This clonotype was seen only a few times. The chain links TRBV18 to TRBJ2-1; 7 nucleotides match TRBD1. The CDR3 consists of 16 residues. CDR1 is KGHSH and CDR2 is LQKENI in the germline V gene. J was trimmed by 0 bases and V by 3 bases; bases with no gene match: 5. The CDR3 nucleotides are TGTGCCAGCTCACCCTTGGACAGGAGCTCCTACAATGAGCAGTTCTTC. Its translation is CASSPLDRSSYNEQFF.

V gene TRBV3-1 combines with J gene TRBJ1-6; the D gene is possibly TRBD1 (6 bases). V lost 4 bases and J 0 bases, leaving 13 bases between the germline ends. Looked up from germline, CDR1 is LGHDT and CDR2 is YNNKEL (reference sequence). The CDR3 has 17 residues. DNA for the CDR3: TGTGCCAGCAGCCTTTACCGGGACAACTCCTATAATTCACCCCTCCACTTT. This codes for CASSLYRDNSYNSPLHF.

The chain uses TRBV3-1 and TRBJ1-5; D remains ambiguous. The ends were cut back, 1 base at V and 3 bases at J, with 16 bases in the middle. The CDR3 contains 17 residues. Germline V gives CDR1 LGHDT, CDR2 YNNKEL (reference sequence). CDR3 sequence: CASSQGRRDRNNQPQHF. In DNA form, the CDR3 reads TGTGCCAGCAGCCAAGGTAGGAGGGATCGGAACAATCAGCCCCAGCATTTT.

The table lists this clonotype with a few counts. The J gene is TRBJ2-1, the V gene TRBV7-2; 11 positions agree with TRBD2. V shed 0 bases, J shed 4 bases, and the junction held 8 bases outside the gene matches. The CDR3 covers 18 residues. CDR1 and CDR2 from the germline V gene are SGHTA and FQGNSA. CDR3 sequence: CASSLASRLAGLYNEQFF. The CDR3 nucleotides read TGTGCCAGCAGCTTAGCGAGTAGACTAGCGGGACTTTACAATGAGCAGTTCTTC. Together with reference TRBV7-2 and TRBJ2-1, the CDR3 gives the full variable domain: GAGVSQSPSNKVTEKGKDVELRCDPISGHTALYWYRQSLGQGLEFLIYFQGNSAPDKSGLPSDRFSAERTGGSVSTLTIQRTQQEDSAVYLCASSLASRLAGLYNEQFFGPGTRLTVL.

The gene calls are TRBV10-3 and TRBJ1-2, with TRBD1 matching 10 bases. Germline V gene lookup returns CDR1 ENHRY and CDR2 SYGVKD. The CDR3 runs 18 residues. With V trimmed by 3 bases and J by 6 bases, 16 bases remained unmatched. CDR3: CAISDSILTSGTGDGYTF. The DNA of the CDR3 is TGTGCCATCAGTGATTCGATATTAACTAGCGGGACAGGGGATGGCTACACCTTC.

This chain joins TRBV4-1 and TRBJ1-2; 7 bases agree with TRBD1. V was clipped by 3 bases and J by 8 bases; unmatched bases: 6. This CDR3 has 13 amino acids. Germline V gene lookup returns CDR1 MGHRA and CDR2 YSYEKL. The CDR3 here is CASSQTGLEGYTF. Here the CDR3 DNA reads TGCGCCAGCAGCCAGACAGGGTTGGAGGGCTACACCTTC.

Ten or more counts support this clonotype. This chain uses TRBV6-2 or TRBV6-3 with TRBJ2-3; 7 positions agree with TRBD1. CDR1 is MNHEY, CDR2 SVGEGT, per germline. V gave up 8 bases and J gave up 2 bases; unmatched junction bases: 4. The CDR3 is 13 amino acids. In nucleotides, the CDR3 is TGTGCCAGCTCCAGGGGGATCACAGATACGCAGTATTTT. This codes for CASSRGITDTQYF.

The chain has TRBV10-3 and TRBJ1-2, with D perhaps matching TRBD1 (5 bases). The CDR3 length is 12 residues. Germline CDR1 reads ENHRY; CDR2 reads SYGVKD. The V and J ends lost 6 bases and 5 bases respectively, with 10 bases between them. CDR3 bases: TGTGCCATCAGGCGCGGGGGGTATGGCTACACCTTC. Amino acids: CAIRRGGYGYTF.

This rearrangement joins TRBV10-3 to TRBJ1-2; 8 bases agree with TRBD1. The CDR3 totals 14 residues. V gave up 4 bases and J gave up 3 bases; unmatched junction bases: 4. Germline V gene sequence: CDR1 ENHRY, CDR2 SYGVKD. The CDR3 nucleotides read TGTGCCATCAGTGGGACAGGGCAACACTATGGCTACACCTTC. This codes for CAISGTGQHYGYTF.

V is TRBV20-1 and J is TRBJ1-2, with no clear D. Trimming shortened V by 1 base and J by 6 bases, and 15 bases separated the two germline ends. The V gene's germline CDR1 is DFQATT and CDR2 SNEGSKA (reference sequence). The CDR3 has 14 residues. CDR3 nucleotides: TGCAGTGCTAGAGTCTACGGGAGCGTACATGGCTACACCTTC. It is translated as CSARVYGSVHGYTF.